The TCR beta chain under discussion was sequenced for a study of shared clonotypes between healthy human individuals. Germline V lookup: CDR1 SGHRS, CDR2 YFSETQ. J gave up 6 bases and V 2 bases, and 1 base lay outside the gene matches. This CDR3 region has 13 residues. The protocol was immunoSEQ multiplex PCR, while the TCRdb copy is restricted to in-frame clones and leaves out a portion. This sample has approximately 1,000,000 clones, with approximately 78% found just once. The J gene is TRBJ1-4, the V gene TRBV5-1; 7 bases fit TRBD1. The sample taken for sequencing was memory CD4+ T cells from PBMCs. Regarding subset: CD45RA-negative fraction. The receptor was derived from a man between 18 and 35 years old in good health. Some clones in this sample may be carry-over from other donors' samples. CDR3 coding DNA: TGCGCCAGCAGCTTTCAGGGGGATGAAAAACTGTTTTTT. Translated: CASSFQGDEKLFF.